A single sample gave rise to the 22 T cell receptor beta chains below, sequenced in a study of prognosis after radiotherapy for stage I lung cancer. Template was genomic DNA; TCR beta CDR3 amplified in two multiplex PCR rounds. Primers specific to each TRBV and TRBJ gene were used in first-round PCR. One entry per CDR3 protein, called by TCRdb with MiXCR from the multiplex PCR reads. Of 20,000 to 30,000 distinct CDR3 sequences in the sample, roughly two fifths were seen once. The material sequenced was PBMCs, taken before or after stereotactic body radiation therapy (not recorded which). The source of these receptors is a donor of 50 years or more with non-small cell lung cancer.

A few counts support this clonotype. The chain recombines TRBV20-1 with TRBJ2-1, with TRBD2 matching over 10 bases. Germline V lookup: CDR1 DFQATT, CDR2 SNEGSKA (reference sequence). The V and J ends lost 6 bases and 14 bases, in that order; junction bases with no gene match: 16. The CDR3 contains 14 residues. The CDR3 nucleotides are TGCAGTGCGCCCAGGACTAGCGGTCTTCCTGGGGAGTTCTTC. Amino acids: CSAPRTSGLPGEFF.

As concerns this clonotype: This clone may be a read error of a much larger clone one base away. The CDR3 loop is CASSLWQVSVKTEAFF. CDR3 sequence (DNA): TGCGCCAGCAGCTTGTGGCAGGTCTCCGTGAAAACTGAAGCTTTCTTT. The chain is built from TRBV5-1 and TRBJ1-1; D unclear. The V gene's germline CDR1 is SGHRS and CDR2 YFSETQ. The CDR3 contains 16 residues. The full variable domain, its missing parts supplied by reference TRBV5-1 and TRBJ1-1, is KAGVTQTPRYLIKTRGQQVTLSCSPISGHRSVSWYQQTPGQGLQFLFEYFSETQRNKGNFPGRFSGRQFSNSRSEMNVSTLELGDSALYLCASSLWQVSVKTEAFFGQGTRLTVV.

Many counts were recorded for this clonotype. V gene TRBV20-1 combines with J gene TRBJ1-2, with 9 bases fitting TRBD1. The CDR3 has 15 amino acids. V lost 6 bases to trimming and J lost 6 bases; unmatched junction nucleotides: 14. Germline V CDR1 and CDR2: DFQATT, SNEGSKA (reference sequence). CDR3 residues: CSAAVPGQGLNGYTF. CDR3 in DNA: TGCAGTGCCGCCGTCCCGGGACAGGGTTTAAATGGCTACACCTTC.

Details on this clonotype: A far larger clone is just one base off, so this is likely a read error. The rearrangement links TRBV7-8 to TRBJ2-6; no clear D gene. CDR1 and CDR2 from the germline V gene are SGHVS and FQNEAQ. This CDR3 spans 15 amino acids. Trimming left V 6 bases short and J 6 bases short, with 15 bases between. DNA for the CDR3: TGTGCCAGCAGTCCATCCTGGTATGTGGCCAACGTCCTGACTTTC. It is translated as CASSPSWYVANVLTF.

A remark on this clonotype: A read error is the likely source, as a far larger clone sits one nucleotide away. This chain uses TRBV7-9 with TRBJ1-1; D gene uncertain. This CDR3 spans 14 amino acids. Germline CDR1 and CDR2: SEHNR and FQNEAQ (reference sequence). The CDR3 bases are TGTGCCAGCAGCTTAGGACGTGGGAACACTGAAGCTTCCTTT. It codes for CASSLGRGNTEASF.

V gene TRBV19 combines with J gene TRBJ1-1; D is perhaps TRBD1 (6 bases). Germline CDR1 reads LNHDA; CDR2 reads SQIVND (reference sequence). V lost 5 bases, J lost 4 bases, and 14 bases lay in between. The CDR3 consists of 14 residues. This CDR3 is CASSSQGMGTEAFF. The DNA of the CDR3 is TGTGCCAGTAGTTCCCAGGGGATGGGCACTGAAGCTTTCTTT.

A word on this clonotype: This may arise from a read error, as a much more abundant clone is one base away. This rearrangement joins TRBV10-3 to TRBJ2-5; D is perhaps TRBD2 (6 bases). Germline-derived CDR1 and CDR2 are ENHRY and SYGVKD. The CDR3 extends over 15 amino acids. The CDR3 loop is CAISESLGGRETEYF. Written as DNA, the CDR3 is TGTGCCATCAGTGAGTCCTTGGGGGGAAGAGAGACCGAGTACTTC.

This clonotype was counted ten times or more. The chain joins TRBV3-1 to TRBJ2-7; D might be TRBD1 (6 bases). The CDR3 has 13 residues. Germline V CDR1 and CDR2: LGHDT, YNNKEL (reference sequence). V lost 4 bases to trimming and J lost 3 bases, with 10 bases between them. The CDR3 spells CASSLQGYYEQYF. CDR3 in DNA: TGTGCCAGCAGCCTACAGGGATACTACGAGCAGTACTTC.

In regard to this clonotype: A much larger clone is a single base away; this may be a read error. The chain employs TRBV6-2 or TRBV6-3 and TRBJ2-5, with TRBD2 matching over 8 bases. V was pared by 5 bases and J by 1 base, with 12 bases of the junction left unmatched. This CDR3 has 17 residues. Germline CDR1 and CDR2: MNHEY and SVGEGT. The CDR3 DNA sequence: TGTGCCAGCAGTGACCTCTCTAGCGGGCGGGGCCAAGAGACCCAGTACTTC. It codes for CASSDLSSGRGQETQYF.

Notes on this clonotype: A much larger clone lies one base from this, so it may be a read error. The J gene is TRBJ2-5, the V gene TRBV6-1, with D unresolved. V shed 7 bases and J shed 4 bases, with 13 bases lying between them. The CDR3 consists of 13 residues. Germline V CDR1 and CDR2: MNHNS, SASEGT. The CDR3: CASTTDPTETQYF. Written as DNA, the CDR3 is TGTGCCAGCACCACCGATCCCACAGAGACCCAGTACTTC.

This clonotype was picked up many times. V gene TRBV20-1 combines with J gene TRBJ2-7, with D perhaps assigned TRBD1 or TRBD2 (5 bases each). The CDR3 is made up of 15 amino acids. With 0 bases removed from V and 4 bases from J, the gap between germline ends came to 16 bases. The V gene's germline CDR1 is DFQATT and CDR2 SNEGSKA (reference sequence). The CDR3 bases are TGCAGTGCTAGAGATCTGGGGGTAAACTCTTACGAGCAGTACTTC. It translates to CSARDLGVNSYEQYF.

The gene calls are TRBV7-8 and TRBJ1-2; 8 bases line up with TRBD1. Germline CDR1 is SGHVS and CDR2 is FQNEAQ. Germline trimming cut 5 bases from V and 9 bases from J; bases unmatched to any gene: 17. CDR3 length equals 16 residues. The CDR3 spells CASSHTHQGAEGCYTF. In nucleotides, the CDR3 is TGTGCCAGCAGCCATACCCATCAGGGGGCCGAAGGTTGCTACACCTTC. The variable domain in full, completed from reference TRBV7-8 and TRBJ1-2, reads GAGVSQSPRYKVAKRGQDVALRCDPISGHVSLFWYQQALGQGPEFLTYFQNEAQLDKSGLPSDRFFAERPEGSVSTLKIQRTQQEDSAVYLCASSHTHQGAEGCYTFGSGTRLTVV.

Many counts were recorded for this clonotype. This rearrangement joins TRBV28 to TRBJ2-7, with 9 bases lining up with TRBD1. The CDR3 has 15 amino acids. V lost 5 bases to trimming and J lost 3 bases; unmatched junction nucleotides: 8. CDR1 and CDR2 from the germline V gene are MDHEN and SYDVKM. CDR3 sequence reads: CASSHLRQGVYEQYF. The CDR3 DNA reads TGTGCCAGCAGTCACCTGAGACAGGGGGTCTACGAGCAGTACTTC.

CDR3 bases: TGTGCCAGCAGTGAAGAGCAGGGGAGCTCCTACGAGCAGTACTTC. It codes for CASSEEQGSSYEQYF. This chain connects TRBV6-1 to TRBJ2-7, with a weak D call TRBD1 (6 bases). CDR1 and CDR2 from the germline V gene are MNHNS and SASEGT. The CDR3 runs 15 residues. Trimming stripped 1 base from V and 0 bases from J, with 10 bases between.

This clonotype was seen many times. The J gene is TRBJ2-1, the V gene TRBV5-1; TRBD2 matches at 11 bases. This CDR3 contains 16 residues. V gave up 4 bases and J gave up 2 bases; unmatched junction bases: 5. The germline CDR1 and CDR2 sequences are SGHRS and YFSETQ. CDR3 sequence (DNA): TGCGCCAGCAGCCCCCAACTAGCGGGGGCCTACAATGAGCAGTTCTTC. Its translation is CASSPQLAGAYNEQFF.

The genes are TRBV6-1 and TRBJ2-1; 13 positions match TRBD2. Looked up from germline, CDR1 is MNHNS and CDR2 is SASEGT. J gave up 15 bases and V 5 bases, and 10 bases lay outside the gene matches. The CDR3 loop spans 14 amino acids. The CDR3 protein is CASSSTGTSGTSFF. The CDR3 nucleotides are TGTGCCAGCAGTAGCACCGGGACTAGCGGGACCTCGTTCTTC.

As DNA, the CDR3 is TGTGCCAGCAGTGAGGGACAGAATTCACCCCTCCACTTT. It yields the protein CASSEGQNSPLHF. The chain has TRBV28 and TRBJ1-6, with 7 bases lining up with TRBD1. CDR1 is MDHEN and CDR2 is SYDVKM in the germline V gene. After removal of 5 bases from V and 7 bases from J, the junction contained 2 bases not matched to a gene. This CDR3 spans 13 amino acids. The entire variable domain, with the rest obtained from reference TRBV28 and TRBJ1-6, is as follows: DVKVTQSSRYLVKRTGEKVFLECVQDMDHENMFWYRQDPGLGLRLIYFSYDVKMKEKGDIPEGYSVSREKKERFSLILESASTNQTSMYLCASSEGQNSPLHFGNGTRLTVT.

This clonotype occurred many times. This sequence joins TRBV15 and TRBJ2-1; D might be TRBD1 (5 bases). The CDR3 sequence is 15 residues long. Germline V gene lookup returns CDR1 LNHNV and CDR2 YYDKDF (reference sequence). V gave up 0 bases and J gave up 4 bases, with 10 bases separating them. DNA of the CDR3: TGTGCCACCAGCAGAGATAGTCAGGGATACAATGAGCAGTTCTTC. Translated, it gives CATSRDSQGYNEQFF. Filled out from reference TRBV15 and TRBJ2-1, the complete variable domain reads DAMVIQNPRYQVTQFGKPVTLSCSQTLNHNVMYWYQQKSSQAPKLLFHYYDKDFNNEADTPDNFQSRRPNTSFCFLDIRSPGLGDTAMYLCATSRDSQGYNEQFFGPGTRLTVL.

Details on this clonotype: A far larger clone is one base from this, pointing to a likely read error. The chain employs TRBV19 and TRBJ2-4; D is unresolved. The closer fit of TRBJ2-1 to the DNA end suggests the J call may be wrong. The CDR3 is made up of 14 amino acids. Germline V gene data show CDR1 as LNHDA and CDR2 as SQIVND (reference sequence). CDR3 protein: CASSKGLFVGGQFF. CDR3 DNA: TGTGCCAGTAGTAAGGGTCTCTTCGTGGGTGGGCAGTTCTTC.

A word on this clonotype: A much larger clone lies a single base off, so this may be a read error. The chain carries TRBV7-2 and TRBJ2-3; TRBD2 is a possible D gene (5 bases). This CDR3 has 16 amino acids. Per germline, CDR1 SGHTA and CDR2 FQGNSA. Trimming took 2 bases from V and 2 from J, leaving 14 bases between them. The CDR3 nucleotides read TGTGCCAGCAGCTTAAAACTAGTCATAGACACAGATACGCAGTATTTT. Translated: CASSLKLVIDTDTQYF.

The table lists this clonotype with many counts. This chain's CDR3 is CATSSPSGGSTDTQYF. The DNA of the CDR3 is TGTGCCACCAGCAGCCCTAGCGGAGGTAGCACAGATACGCAGTATTTT. The chain uses TRBV15 and TRBJ2-3, with 7 positions matching TRBD2. Germline-derived CDR1 and CDR2 are LNHNV and YYDKDF (reference sequence). Trimming at V came to 3 bases and at J to 0 bases, leaving 6 bases not matched to a gene. The CDR3 spans 16 residues.

This clonotype was counted a few times. One end of the junction fails to match germline, which may point to a read error. This chain joins TRBV12-3 or TRBV12-4 and TRBJ2-3, with no clear D. CDR3 length: 13 amino acids. The CDR3 is CASGPDGTDTQYF. DNA of the CDR3: TGTGCCAGCGGACCGGACGGCACAGATACGCAGTATTTC.